This TCR beta chain was obtained from a study of response to subunit inactivated influenza vaccine. The germline V and J ends were trimmed by 0 bases and 6 bases, with 15 bases remaining between them. CDR1 is ENHRY and CDR2 is SYGVKD in the germline V gene. The CDR3 runs to 16 residues. Via MiXCR, TCRdb re-called the RT-PCR reads, giving one row per CDR3 protein. Of around 320,000 distinct CDR3 sequences in the sample, approximately 23% are singletons; the top ten hold 10%. A few counts support this clonotype. The chain links TRBV10-3 to TRBJ2-4; TRBD2 might be the D (5 bases). This TCR was sampled from a man between 45 and 75 years old who received an inactivated influenza vaccine. Source: PBMCs from blood, taken roughly 20 months after vaccination. For the CDR3, the DNA is TGTGCCATCAGTGAGTCTCCTCGACTAAGAGGAAACATTCAGTACTTC. Translating it yields CAISESPRLRGNIQYF.